A single sample is the source of the 13 T cell receptor beta chains below, sequenced in a study of cytomegalovirus exposure and HLA in healthy donors. The primer mix had 60 Vbeta and 13 Jbeta primers. Here immunoSEQ multiplex PCR was the method, and the copy in TCRdb shows in-frame clones only, minus some. The profile covers 150,000 to 200,000 clones, with roughly 88% appearing a single time and 1.5% taken by the ten largest. What was sequenced was PBMCs. The receptors shown here come from a young woman in good health and CMV-seronegative.

V usage is TRBV6-5 and J usage is TRBJ1-5; perhaps TRBD1 as D (5 bases). The V end lost 7 bases, the J end lost 6 bases, and 13 bases lay between the germline ends. The CDR3 runs 13 residues. Germline CDR1 and CDR2: MNHEY and SVGAGI. The CDR3 nucleotides read TGTGCCAGCACCGCAGGGCGCGGTCAGCCCCAGCATTTT. Translation gives CASTAGRGQPQHF.

V gene TRBV6-1 combines with J gene TRBJ2-7, with 8 bases matching TRBD1. The length of the CDR3 is 15 residues. Germline V gene data show CDR1 as MNHNS and CDR2 as SASEGT. The J segment lost 5 bases and the V segment lost 6 bases, leaving 12 bases of the junction unmatched. CDR3 amino acids: CASSPLQGASNEQYF. Here the CDR3 DNA reads TGTGCCAGCAGCCCGCTTCAGGGGGCAAGTAACGAGCAGTACTTC.

Only one count was recorded for this clone. The V gene is TRBV28, the J gene TRBJ1-2; 9 bases are shared with TRBD1. The junction had 9 bases not matched to a gene; V was cut back by 7 bases and J by 6 bases. The CDR3 covers 14 residues. Looked up from germline, CDR1 is MDHEN and CDR2 is SYDVKM. CDR3 sequence reads: CASTSGQGTDGYTF. DNA for the CDR3: TGTGCCAGCACATCGGGACAGGGAACGGATGGCTACACCTTC.

As for this clone: The same CDR3 arises from other DNA sequences in this sample as well. The V call is TRBV5-1, the J call TRBJ2-5; TRBD2 aligns across 10 bases. There are 15 residues in the CDR3. Looked up from germline, CDR1 is SGHRS and CDR2 is YFSETQ. Trimming cost V 2 bases and J 1 base; bases outside gene matches: 2. The CDR3 protein is CASSLAGGSQETQYF. The CDR3, as DNA: TGCGCCAGCAGCTTAGCGGGGGGGAGCCAAGAGACCCAGTACTTC.

The V and J genes are TRBV5-6 and TRBJ2-3; 8 bases are a match to TRBD2. CDR1 is SGHDT, CDR2 YYEEEE, per germline. V was pared by 2 bases and J by 6 bases, with 5 bases of the junction left unmatched. The CDR3 is 14 amino acids. CDR3 residues: CASSFSGVPDTQYF. The CDR3 nucleotides read TGTGCCAGCAGCTTTAGCGGGGTCCCCGATACGCAGTATTTT.

V is TRBV6-5 and J is TRBJ2-7; 8 bases are shared with TRBD1. V lost 4 bases to trimming and J lost 3 bases; unmatched junction nucleotides: 2. This CDR3 is 13 amino acids long. Germline V gene sequence: CDR1 MNHEY, CDR2 SVGAGI. CDR3: CASSFDRGYEQYF. The CDR3, as DNA: TGTGCCAGCAGTTTCGACAGGGGCTACGAGCAGTACTTC.

This sequence joins TRBV30 and TRBJ2-6; tentatively, D is TRBD1 (5 bases). Germline V lookup: CDR1 GTSNPN, CDR2 SVGIG (reference sequence). V lost 0 bases and J lost 4, with 7 bases in between. The CDR3 sequence is 14 residues long. Here the CDR3 DNA reads TGTGCCTGGAGTGTGGGGCTCGGGGCCAACGTCCTGACTTTC. This sequence encodes CAWSVGLGANVLTF.

The gene calls are TRBV5-1 and TRBJ2-5; tentatively, D is TRBD2 (5 bases). Germline CDR1 SGHRS, CDR2 YFSETQ. This CDR3 comprises 15 residues. V was cut by 0 bases and J by 5 bases, with 14 bases left in between. The CDR3 region has the DNA TGCGCCAGCAGCTTGGCCCCTAGCAGTCGGGAGACCCAGTACTTC. Amino acids: CASSLAPSSRETQYF.

The J gene is TRBJ2-2, the V gene TRBV19; D may be TRBD2 (6 bases). The CDR3 contains 18 residues. CDR1 LNHDA and CDR2 SQIVND come from the germline V gene (reference sequence). Trimming pared 4 bases from V and 2 bases from J, leaving 20 bases between. CDR3 DNA: TGTGCCAGTAGTACCGGGGGTAGGCTCGGCTTCAACACCGGGGAGCTGTTTTTT. Amino acid sequence: CASSTGGRLGFNTGELFF.

This chain joins TRBV30 and TRBJ2-2; 7 bases match TRBD1. After removal of 4 bases from V and 5 bases from J, the junction contained 7 bases not matched to a gene. Per germline, CDR1 GTSNPN and CDR2 SVGIG (reference sequence). This CDR3 comprises 14 residues. The DNA of the CDR3 is TGTGCCTGGACCTCTAACAGGGGAACCGGGGAGCTGTTTTTT. Encoded protein: CAWTSNRGTGELFF.

The chain employs TRBV6-5 and TRBJ1-1; D may be TRBD1 (5 bases). Per germline, CDR1 MNHEY and CDR2 SVGAGI. Trimming pared 0 bases from V and 1 base from J, leaving 12 bases between. The CDR3 has 16 amino acids. The CDR3 loop reads CASSYSYHRRNTEAFF. CDR3 sequence (DNA): TGTGCCAGCAGTTACTCATATCACAGGAGGAACACTGAAGCTTTCTTT.

The chain carries TRBV18 and TRBJ2-2; 10 bases match TRBD2. The CDR3 is made up of 17 amino acids. The germline gives CDR1 KGHSH, CDR2 LQKENI. With V trimmed by 3 bases and J by 5 bases, 9 bases remained unmatched. The CDR3 DNA reads as TGTGCCAGCTCACCTAAAGCGGGGGGGCCCCCAACCGGGGAGCTGTTTTTT. Protein sequence: CASSPKAGGPPTGELFF. Together with reference TRBV18 and TRBJ2-2, the CDR3 gives the full variable domain: NAGVMQNPRHLVRRRGQEARLRCSPMKGHSHVYWYRQLPEEGLKFMVYLQKENIIDESGMPKERFSAEFPKEGPSILRIQQVVRGDSAAYFCASSPKAGGPPTGELFFGEGSRLTVL.

The V and J genes are TRBV19 and TRBJ2-7; tentatively, D is TRBD2 (5 bases). Germline lookup yields CDR1 LNHDA and CDR2 SQIVND (reference sequence). The CDR3 spans 11 residues. Trimming pared 4 bases from V and 7 bases from J, leaving 8 bases between. The CDR3, as DNA: TGTGCCAGTAGTACCTCGGGGGAGCAGTACTTC. Translation: CASSTSGEQYF.